This T cell receptor (beta chain) was sequenced in a study of OX40 agonist ivuxolimab in advanced cancers. Study-level background: Clinicians treated patients with ivuxolimab, an agonistic anti-OX40 (CD134) antibody.

Study-wide points: At doses 0.1 to 3.0 mg/kg, CD4+ and CD8+ clones expanded. Researchers report that CD8+ T cells had, on average, more expanded clones than CD4+.

For this clone: Its antigen is not known.

CDR1 LGHNA and CDR2 YSLEER come from the germline V gene. There are 16 residues in the CDR3. Trimming removed 4 bases from V and 6 bases from J; junction bases left unmatched: 13. Sequenced by immunoSEQ multiplex PCR; TCRdb stores in-frame clones only, minus some. This table has some 77,000 clones, around 80% appearing once. Specimen: CD4+ or CD8+ T cells sorted from blood, collected in a trial of the OX40 agonist ivuxolimab. This sequence was found in an adult with an advanced solid tumor such as melanoma, head and neck, liver or kidney cancer. The chain joins TRBV4-3 to TRBJ2-7; TRBD2 aligns across 9 bases. DNA for the CDR3: TGCGCCAGCAGCCCTATGGCGGGCGGGAGGGCCGCCGAGCAGTACTTC. This translates into CASSPMAGGRAAEQYF.